What follows are 27 T cell receptor beta chains derived from one specimen sequenced in a study of T cells after yellow fever vaccination. Via MiXCR, TCRdb re-called the 5' RACE reads, giving one row per CDR3 protein. The data show more than 450,000 distinct CDR3 sequences, around a fifth seen once. The sample here was PBMCs, taken around 3 weeks after the first yellow fever vaccination. The origin of the receptors is a man aged 18-30 years who received the YFV17D yellow fever vaccine.

The rearrangement uses TRBV6-2 or TRBV6-3 and TRBJ2-2, with D possibly matching TRBD1 (6 bases). Germline CDR1 reads MNHEY; CDR2 reads SVGEGT. The CDR3 loop spans 15 amino acids. The germline V and J ends were trimmed by 3 bases and 8 bases, with 16 bases remaining between them. The CDR3 sequence is CASSYPEGGTGELFF. Written as DNA, the CDR3 is TGTGCCAGCAGTTATCCCGAAGGGGGTACGGGGGAGCTGTTTTTT.

This clonotype was found a few times. The V gene is TRBV6-2 or TRBV6-3, the J gene TRBJ2-4; TRBD2 is a possible D gene (5 bases). With 5 bases removed from V and 5 bases from J, the gap between germline ends came to 7 bases. The V gene's germline CDR1 is MNHEY and CDR2 SVGEGT. The CDR3 consists of 12 residues. CDR3 loop: CASSTGENIQYF. The CDR3 DNA reads TGTGCCAGCAGTACCGGGGAAAACATTCAGTACTTC.

The J gene is TRBJ2-1, the V gene TRBV5-1, with D tentatively TRBD2 (6 bases). This CDR3 is 13 amino acids long. Trimming took 4 bases from V and 6 from J, leaving 11 bases between them. CDR1 and CDR2 (germline): SGHRS, YFSETQ. This CDR3 is CASSRTSSNEQFF. The CDR3, as DNA: TGCGCCAGCAGCCGTACTAGCAGCAATGAGCAGTTCTTC.

This clonotype was seen only a few times. The genes are TRBV10-3 and TRBJ2-2; 10 nucleotides align to TRBD1. J lost 1 base, V lost 5 bases, and 4 bases had no gene match. Germline lookup yields CDR1 ENHRY and CDR2 SYGVKD. The CDR3 runs to 16 residues. The CDR3 spells CAISPDRGMNTGELFF. CDR3 bases: TGTGCCATCAGTCCGGACAGGGGGATGAACACCGGGGAGCTGTTTTTT.

This clonotype was recorded at least ten times. The rearrangement uses TRBV7-6 and TRBJ1-1; possibly TRBD1 for D (5 bases). This CDR3 has 15 residues. The V end was cut by 5 bases, the J end by 1 base, with 14 bases between. Germline CDR1 reads SGHVS; CDR2 reads FNYEAQ. CDR3 sequence reads: CASSHSGSGNTEAFF. CDR3 DNA: TGTGCCAGCAGCCACTCAGGGTCAGGGAACACTGAAGCTTTCTTT.

This clonotype was recorded only once. The J gene is TRBJ1-1, the V gene TRBV20-1; D gene ambiguous. V was shortened by 0 bases and J by 0 bases, with 8 bases between the two germline ends. This CDR3 is 14 amino acids long. The germline V gene encodes CDR1 DFQATT and CDR2 SNEGSKA (reference sequence). DNA of the CDR3: TGCAGTGCTAGAGATGGCGTTATGAACACTGAAGCTTTCTTT. This encodes CSARDGVMNTEAFF.

J is TRBJ1-5 and V is TRBV28; possible D gene TRBD1, 6 bases. The germline gives CDR1 MDHEN, CDR2 SYDVKM. V was pared by 8 bases and J by 4 bases, with 15 bases between. This CDR3 has 14 residues. CDR3 in amino acids: CASQNRDFNQPQHF. CDR3 nucleotides: TGTGCCAGCCAAAACAGGGATTTTAATCAGCCCCAGCATTTT.

The chain couples TRBV4-2 to TRBJ2-1; tentatively, D is TRBD1 (5 bases). CDR3 length: 16 amino acids. V was shortened by 0 bases and J by 7 bases, with 16 bases between the two germline ends. Germline CDR1 reads LGHNA; CDR2 reads YNFKEQ. The CDR3 reads CASSQEPVGQVNEQFF. The CDR3 DNA is TGTGCCAGCAGCCAAGAGCCCGTGGGGCAGGTGAATGAGCAGTTCTTC.

The table lists this clonotype with a few counts. The CDR3, as DNA: TGTGCCAGCAGTTACGGGAACCAAGAGACCCAGTACTTC. It specifies CASSYGNQETQYF. The V gene is TRBV6-5, the J gene TRBJ2-5; D is undetermined. Between the trimmed V and J ends, which lost 2 bases and 0 bases, there was a span of 4 bases. The length of the CDR3 is 13 residues. In germline, CDR1 is MNHEY, CDR2 SVGAGI.

This clonotype appeared a few times. The genes are TRBV18 and TRBJ1-5; D is possibly TRBD1 (6 bases). Trimming removed 5 bases at V and 7 bases at J, with 15 bases between. CDR1 and CDR2 from the germline V gene are KGHSH and LQKENI. CDR3 length: 14 residues. CDR3 amino acids: CASSRAQGYQPQHF. CDR3 sequence (DNA): TGTGCCAGCTCAAGGGCCCAGGGGTACCAGCCCCAGCATTTT.

The chain recombines TRBV19 with TRBJ2-3; D is possibly TRBD1 (6 bases). The V gene's germline CDR1 is LNHDA and CDR2 SQIVND (reference sequence). The CDR3 runs 14 residues. Trimming removed 6 bases at V and 7 bases at J, with 17 bases between. CDR3 in amino acids: CASSWGPSTYTQYF. The CDR3 coding sequence is TGTGCCAGTAGCTGGGGGCCATCCACCTATACGCAGTATTTT.

The V and J genes are TRBV20-1 and TRBJ1-6; a weak D match, TRBD1 (6 bases). V shed 2 bases and J shed 4 bases, with 9 bases lying between them. Germline V gene sequence: CDR1 DFQATT, CDR2 SNEGSKA (reference sequence). This CDR3 has 14 amino acids. For the CDR3, the DNA is TGCAGTGCTAGAAAGACAGGTTATAATTCACCCCTCCACTTT. This encodes CSARKTGYNSPLHF.

The chain recombines TRBV4-2 with TRBJ2-7; 9 bases are a match to TRBD2. Germline values: CDR1 LGHNA, CDR2 YNFKEQ. Germline trimming cut 0 bases from V and 3 bases from J; bases unmatched to any gene: 3. The CDR3 loop spans 15 amino acids. The CDR3 here is CASSQEAGGHYEQYF. Written as DNA, the CDR3 is TGTGCCAGCAGCCAAGAAGCGGGGGGCCACTACGAGCAGTACTTC.

In this sample, this clonotype turned up many times. The chain is built from TRBV12-3 or TRBV12-4 and TRBJ1-1; TRBD1 matches at 7 bases. The CDR3 loop spans 13 amino acids. The ends lost 6 bases at V and 10 bases at J; junction bases unmatched: 11. CDR3 in amino acids: CASRGTTGVIAFF. As DNA, the CDR3 is TGTGCCAGCAGGGGGACCACAGGGGTGATAGCTTTCTTT.

V usage is TRBV3-1 and J usage is TRBJ2-3; 7 bases are a match to TRBD2. CDR3 size: 15 residues. Looked up from germline, CDR1 is LGHDT and CDR2 is YNNKEL (reference sequence). The V segment lost 4 bases and the J segment 2 bases; nucleotides outside the gene matches: 6. The CDR3 loop reads CASSPQGLPTDTQYF. CDR3 bases: TGTGCCAGCAGCCCCCAGGGACTACCCACAGATACGCAGTATTTT.

This clonotype was counted only a few times. V and J are TRBV25-1 and TRBJ2-5; D might be TRBD2 (7 bases). The CDR3 loop spans 16 amino acids. The V end lost 1 base, the J end lost 2 bases, and 14 bases lay between the germline ends. Germline CDR1 and CDR2: MGHDK and SYGVNS. The CDR3 DNA reads TGTGCCAGCAGTGAATGGGGGGGCAGCCCTCAAGAGACCCAGTACTTC. The encoded protein is CASSEWGGSPQETQYF. The whole variable domain, remainder taken from reference TRBV25-1 and TRBJ2-5, is EADIYQTPRYLVIGTGKKITLECSQTMGHDKMYWYQQDPGMELHLIHYSYGVNSTEKGDLSSESTVSRIRTEHFPLTLESARPSHTSQYLCASSEWGGSPQETQYFGPGTRLLVL.

The genes are TRBV5-4 and TRBJ1-6; D is unclear. The germline V gene has CDR1 SGHNT and CDR2 YYREEE (reference sequence). This CDR3 comprises 16 residues. The ends were cut back, 0 bases at V and 10 bases at J, with 17 bases in the middle. This CDR3 reads CASSLAGGGVDSPLHF. For the CDR3, the DNA is TGTGCCAGCAGCTTGGCTGGCGGCGGGGTAGACTCACCCCTCCACTTT.

The chain carries TRBV7-2 and TRBJ1-1; tentative D call: TRBD1 (6 bases). Per germline, CDR1 SGHTA and CDR2 FQGNSA. V was pared by 5 bases and J by 2 bases, with 18 bases between. This CDR3 is built from 16 residues. DNA of the CDR3: TGTGCCAGCAGCCCCGCTAACAGGGCGGGTAACACTGAAGCTTTCTTT. It encodes CASSPANRAGNTEAFF. Drawing the rest from reference TRBV7-2 and TRBJ1-1, the complete variable domain is GAGVSQSPSNKVTEKGKDVELRCDPISGHTALYWYRQSLGQGLEFLIYFQGNSAPDKSGLPSDRFSAERTGGSVSTLTIQRTQQEDSAVYLCASSPANRAGNTEAFFGQGTRLTVV.

This clonotype was counted between two and nine times. This chain joins TRBV18 and TRBJ2-7, with 7 bases identical to TRBD2. The CDR3 loop spans 14 amino acids. The junction had 4 bases not matched to a gene; V was cut back by 3 bases and J by 2 bases. In germline, CDR1 is KGHSH, CDR2 LQKENI. The CDR3 protein is CASSPLRGAYEQYV. Written as DNA, the CDR3 is TGTGCCAGCTCACCCCTACGGGGGGCCTACGAGCAGTACGTC.

In its sample, this clonotype was seen many times. This sequence joins TRBV15 and TRBJ2-1; TRBD2 matches 16 bases. CDR1 and CDR2 (germline): LNHNV, YYDKDF (reference sequence). The V gene end was trimmed by 3 bases and the J gene end by 5 bases; junction bases not matched to a gene: 7. This CDR3 has 18 residues. CDR3 residues: CATSRPGLAGGQNNEQFF. DNA for the CDR3: TGTGCCACCAGCAGGCCGGGACTAGCGGGGGGGCAGAACAATGAGCAGTTCTTC.

V is TRBV12-3 or TRBV12-4 and J is TRBJ2-1; tentative D call: TRBD1 (6 bases). This CDR3 contains 14 residues. V shed 3 bases and J shed 6 bases, with 12 bases lying between them. CDR3 amino acids: CASSFSDSLNEQFF. Here the CDR3 DNA reads TGTGCCAGCAGTTTTTCGGACAGCCTCAATGAGCAGTTCTTC.

This clonotype was detected only a few times. The chain links TRBV6-2 or TRBV6-3 to TRBJ1-5, with D hard to call. Germline assignment: CDR1 MNHEY and CDR2 SVGEGT. Trimming took 6 bases from V and 6 from J, leaving 18 bases between them. The CDR3 loop spans 15 amino acids. The CDR3 protein is CASSTPSAAGQPQHF. The CDR3 coding sequence is TGTGCCAGCAGCACCCCGTCAGCGGCCGGTCAGCCCCAGCATTTT.

There are many counts of this clonotype. This chain joins TRBV7-2 and TRBJ1-2; D is unclear. The V end was cut by 5 bases, the J end by 5 bases, with 9 bases between. Germline CDR1 is SGHTA and CDR2 is FQGNSA. This CDR3 spans 12 amino acids. The CDR3 DNA reads as TGTGCCAGCAGCCAACAACCATATGGCTACACCTTC. Translating gives CASSQQPYGYTF.

Ten or more counts support this clonotype. The chain joins TRBV5-4 to TRBJ1-1; D perhaps matches TRBD1 (5 bases). V gave up 3 bases and J gave up 1 base, with 7 bases separating them. This CDR3 has 13 amino acids. Germline loops: CDR1 SGHNT, CDR2 YYREEE (reference sequence). CDR3 in DNA: TGTGCCAGCAGCTCGACAGCGAACACTGAAGCTTTCTTT. Encoded protein: CASSSTANTEAFF.

J is TRBJ1-1 and V is TRBV9; TRBD1 might be the D (6 bases). With 0 bases removed from V and 5 bases from J, the gap between germline ends came to 14 bases. The V gene's germline CDR1 is SGDLS and CDR2 YYNGEE. The CDR3 totals 15 residues. CDR3 region: CASSVETGGLTEAFF. In DNA, the CDR3 is TGTGCCAGCAGCGTAGAGACAGGTGGATTGACTGAAGCTTTCTTT.

This clonotype was counted only a few times. This chain joins TRBV28 and TRBJ2-7; D possibly corresponds to TRBD2 (6 bases). The V end lost 3 bases, the J end lost 2 bases, and 17 bases lay between the germline ends. The CDR3 runs to 16 residues. Germline V gene sequence: CDR1 MDHEN, CDR2 SYDVKM. The chain's CDR3 is CASSFHLRAGTYEQYV. The CDR3 bases are TGTGCCAGCAGTTTCCACCTTCGGGCGGGAACCTACGAGCAGTACGTC.

DNA for the CDR3: TGCGCCAGCGGACGGACCACCGGGGAGCTGTTTTTT. Amino acids: CASGRTTGELFF. The gene calls are TRBV5-1 and TRBJ2-2, with D hard to call. V shed 7 bases and J shed 4 bases, with 8 bases lying between them. Per the germline V gene, CDR1 is SGHRS and CDR2 is YFSETQ. The CDR3 is made up of 12 amino acids.